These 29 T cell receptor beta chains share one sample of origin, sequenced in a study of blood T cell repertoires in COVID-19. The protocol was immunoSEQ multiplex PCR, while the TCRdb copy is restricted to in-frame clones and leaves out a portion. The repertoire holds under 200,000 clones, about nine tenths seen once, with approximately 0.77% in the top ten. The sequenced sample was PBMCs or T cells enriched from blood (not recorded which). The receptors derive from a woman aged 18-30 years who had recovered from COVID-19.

The CDR3 sequence is CASSLVLSGANVLTF. Written as DNA, the CDR3 is TGTGCCAGCAGCTTGGTTCTCTCTGGGGCCAACGTCCTGACTTTC. This chain joins TRBV5-8 and TRBJ2-6; D ambiguous. CDR3 size: 15 residues. The germline gives CDR1 SGHTS, CDR2 YDEGEE. V gave up 0 bases and J gave up 0 bases, with 4 bases separating them.

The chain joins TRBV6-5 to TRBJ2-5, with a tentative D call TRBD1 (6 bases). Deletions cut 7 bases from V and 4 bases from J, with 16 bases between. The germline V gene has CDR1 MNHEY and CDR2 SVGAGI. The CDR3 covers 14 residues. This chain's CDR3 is CASTRTGFGETQYF. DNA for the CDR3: TGTGCCAGCACCCGAACAGGGTTTGGAGAGACCCAGTACTTC.

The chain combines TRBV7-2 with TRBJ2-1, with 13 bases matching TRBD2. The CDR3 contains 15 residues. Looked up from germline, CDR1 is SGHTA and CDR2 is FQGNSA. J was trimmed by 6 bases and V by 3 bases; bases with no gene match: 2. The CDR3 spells CASSFGTSGINEQFF. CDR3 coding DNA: TGTGCCAGCAGCTTCGGGACTAGCGGGATCAATGAGCAGTTCTTC.

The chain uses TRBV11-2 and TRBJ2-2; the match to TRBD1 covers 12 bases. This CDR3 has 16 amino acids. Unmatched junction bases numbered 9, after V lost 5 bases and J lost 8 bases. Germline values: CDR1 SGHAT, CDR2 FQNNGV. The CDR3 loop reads CASSLPGTGGKGELFF. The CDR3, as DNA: TGTGCCAGCAGCCTCCCTGGGACAGGGGGCAAGGGGGAGCTGTTTTTT.

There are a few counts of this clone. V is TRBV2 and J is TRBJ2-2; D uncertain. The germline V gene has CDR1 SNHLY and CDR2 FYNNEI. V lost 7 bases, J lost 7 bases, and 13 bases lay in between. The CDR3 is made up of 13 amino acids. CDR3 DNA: TGTGCCAGCACCCCCCTTGACATCGGGGAGCTGTTTTTT. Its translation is CASTPLDIGELFF. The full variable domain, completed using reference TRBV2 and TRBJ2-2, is EPEVTQTPSHQVTQMGQEVILRCVPISNHLYFYWYRQILGQKVEFLVSFYNNEISEKSEIFDDQFSVERPDGSNFTLKIRSTKLEDSAMYFCASTPLDIGELFFGEGSRLTVL.

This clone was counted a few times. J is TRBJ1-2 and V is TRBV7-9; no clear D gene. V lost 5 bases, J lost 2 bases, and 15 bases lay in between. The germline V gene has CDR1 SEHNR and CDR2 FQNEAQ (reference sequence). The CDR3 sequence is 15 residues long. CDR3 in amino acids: CASSRTGVPNYGYTF. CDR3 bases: TGTGCCAGCAGCCGGACCGGGGTGCCGAACTATGGCTACACCTTC. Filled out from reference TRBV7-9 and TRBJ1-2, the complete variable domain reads DTGVSQNPRHKITKRGQNVTFRCDPISEHNRLYWYRQTLGQGPEFLTYFQNEAQLEKSRLLSDRFSAERPKGSFSTLEIQRTEQGDSAMYLCASSRTGVPNYGYTFGSGTRLTVV.

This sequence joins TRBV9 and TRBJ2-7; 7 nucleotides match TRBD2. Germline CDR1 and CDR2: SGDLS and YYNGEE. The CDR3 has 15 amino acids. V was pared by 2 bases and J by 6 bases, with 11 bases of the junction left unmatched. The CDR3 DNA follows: TGTGCCAGCAGCGTGGGGCTTGCGGGAGTTCGCGAGCAGTACTTC. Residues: CASSVGLAGVREQYF.

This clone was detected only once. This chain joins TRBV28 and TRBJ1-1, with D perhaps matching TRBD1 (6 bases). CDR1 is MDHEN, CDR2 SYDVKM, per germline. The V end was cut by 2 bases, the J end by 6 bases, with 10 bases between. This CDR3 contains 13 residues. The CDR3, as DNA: TGTGCCAGCAGTTTAACAGGGTACCCTGAAGCTTTCTTT. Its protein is CASSLTGYPEAFF.

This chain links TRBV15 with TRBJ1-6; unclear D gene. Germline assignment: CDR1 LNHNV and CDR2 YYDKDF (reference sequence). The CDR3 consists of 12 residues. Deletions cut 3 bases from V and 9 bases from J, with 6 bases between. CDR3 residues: CATSRGSSPLHF. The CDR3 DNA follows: TGTGCCACCAGCAGGGGGAGTTCACCCCTCCACTTT.

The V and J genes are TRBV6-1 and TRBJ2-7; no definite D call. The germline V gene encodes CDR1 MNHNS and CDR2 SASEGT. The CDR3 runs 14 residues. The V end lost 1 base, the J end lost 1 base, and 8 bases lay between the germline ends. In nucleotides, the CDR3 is TGTGCCAGCAGTGAAGGCGGCGGTTCCTACGAGCAGTACTTC. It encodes CASSEGGGSYEQYF.

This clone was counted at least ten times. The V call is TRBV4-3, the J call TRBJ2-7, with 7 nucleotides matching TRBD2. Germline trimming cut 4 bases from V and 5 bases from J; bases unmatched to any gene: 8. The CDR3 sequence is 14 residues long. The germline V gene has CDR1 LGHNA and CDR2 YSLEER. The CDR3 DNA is TGCGCCAGCAGCCCCGGACTAGTTAGCGACGAGCAGTACTTC. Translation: CASSPGLVSDEQYF.

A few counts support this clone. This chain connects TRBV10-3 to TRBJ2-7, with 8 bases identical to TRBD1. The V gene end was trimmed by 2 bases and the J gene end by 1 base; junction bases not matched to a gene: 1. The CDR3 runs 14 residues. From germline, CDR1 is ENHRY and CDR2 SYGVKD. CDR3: CAISEGQGSYEQYF. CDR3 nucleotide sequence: TGTGCCATCAGTGAGGGACAGGGATCCTACGAGCAGTACTTC.

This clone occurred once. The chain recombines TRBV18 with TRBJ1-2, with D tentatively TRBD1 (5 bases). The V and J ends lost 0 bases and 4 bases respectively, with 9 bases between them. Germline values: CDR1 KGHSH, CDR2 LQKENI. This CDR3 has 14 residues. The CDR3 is CASSPPSGSYGYTF. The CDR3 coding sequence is TGTGCCAGCTCACCACCTTCAGGGTCCTATGGCTACACCTTC.

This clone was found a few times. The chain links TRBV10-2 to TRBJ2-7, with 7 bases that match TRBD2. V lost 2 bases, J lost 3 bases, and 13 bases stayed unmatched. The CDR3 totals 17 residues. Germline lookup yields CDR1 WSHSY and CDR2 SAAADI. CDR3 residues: CASSEVGGDGNYYEQYF. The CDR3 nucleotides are TGCGCCAGCAGTGAGGTGGGGGGGGATGGTAATTACTACGAGCAGTACTTC.

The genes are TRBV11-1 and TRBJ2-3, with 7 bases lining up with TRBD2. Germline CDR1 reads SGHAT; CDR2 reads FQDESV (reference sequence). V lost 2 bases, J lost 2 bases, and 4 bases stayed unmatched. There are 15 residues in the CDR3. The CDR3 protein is CASSLRAGSTDTQYF. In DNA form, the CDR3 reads TGTGCCAGCAGCTTACGAGCGGGATCCACAGATACGCAGTATTTT.

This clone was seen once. The CDR3 DNA follows: TGTGCCAGTAGTATGATTCCGGTCACGTATGGCTACACCTTC. Translating it yields CASSMIPVTYGYTF. V usage is TRBV19 and J usage is TRBJ1-2, with D unresolved. Trimming left V 3 bases short and J 5 bases short, with 13 bases between. Germline V gives CDR1 LNHDA, CDR2 SQIVND (reference sequence). This CDR3 has 14 amino acids. The full variable domain, in which reference TRBV19 and TRBJ1-2 provide the parts outside the CDR3, is DGGITQSPKYLFRKEGQNVTLSCEQNLNHDAMYWYRQDPGQGLRLIYYSQIVNDFQKGDIAEGYSVSREKKESFPLTVTSAQKNPTAFYLCASSMIPVTYGYTFGSGTRLTVV.

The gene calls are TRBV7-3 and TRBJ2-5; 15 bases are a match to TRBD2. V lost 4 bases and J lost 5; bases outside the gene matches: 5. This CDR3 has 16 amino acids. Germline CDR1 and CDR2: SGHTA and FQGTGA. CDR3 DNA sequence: TGTGCCAGCAGCTCAACCGGGACTAGCGGGGGGGAGACCCAGTACTTC. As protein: CASSSTGTSGGETQYF.

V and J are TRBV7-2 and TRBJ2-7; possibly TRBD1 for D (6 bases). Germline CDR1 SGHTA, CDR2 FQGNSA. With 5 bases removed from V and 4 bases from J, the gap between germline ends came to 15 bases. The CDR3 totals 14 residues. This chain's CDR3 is CASSNSGGEYEQYF. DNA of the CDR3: TGTGCCAGCAGCAATAGTGGGGGCGAGTACGAGCAGTACTTC.

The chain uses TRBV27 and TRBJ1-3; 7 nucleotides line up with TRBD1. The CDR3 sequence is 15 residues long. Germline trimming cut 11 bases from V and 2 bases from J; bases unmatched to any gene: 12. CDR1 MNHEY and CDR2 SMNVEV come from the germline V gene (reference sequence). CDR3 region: CAFLFKGATGNTIYF. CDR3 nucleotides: TGTGCCTTTCTTTTTAAGGGGGCGACTGGAAACACCATATATTTT.

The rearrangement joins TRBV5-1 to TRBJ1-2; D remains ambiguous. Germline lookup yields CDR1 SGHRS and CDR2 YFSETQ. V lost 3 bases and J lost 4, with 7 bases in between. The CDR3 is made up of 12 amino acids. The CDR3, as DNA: TGCGCCAGCAGCTCCCGGGGCTATGGCTACACCTTC. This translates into CASSSRGYGYTF.

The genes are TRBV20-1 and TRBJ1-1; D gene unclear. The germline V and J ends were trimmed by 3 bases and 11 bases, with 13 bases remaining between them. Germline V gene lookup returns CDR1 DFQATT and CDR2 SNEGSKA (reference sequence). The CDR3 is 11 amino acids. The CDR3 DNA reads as TGCAGTGCTAGTAACGGCGGCCGGGCTTTCTTT. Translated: CSASNGGRAFF.

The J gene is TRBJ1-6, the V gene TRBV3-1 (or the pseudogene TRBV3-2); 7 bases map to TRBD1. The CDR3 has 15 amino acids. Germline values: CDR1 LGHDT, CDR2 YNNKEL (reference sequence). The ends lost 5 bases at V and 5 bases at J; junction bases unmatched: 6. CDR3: CASSSHRGDNSPLHF. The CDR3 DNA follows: TGTGCCAGCAGCTCTCACAGGGGTGATAATTCACCCCTCCACTTT.

In DNA, the CDR3 is TGTGCCAGCAGTATACAGGGGGCGAGAGATTCACCCCTCCACTTT. This translates into CASSIQGARDSPLHF. V is TRBV2 and J is TRBJ1-6, with 9 bases matching TRBD1. Germline lookup yields CDR1 SNHLY and CDR2 FYNNEI. The CDR3 length is 15 residues. Trimming removed 5 bases from V and 8 bases from J; junction bases left unmatched: 7.

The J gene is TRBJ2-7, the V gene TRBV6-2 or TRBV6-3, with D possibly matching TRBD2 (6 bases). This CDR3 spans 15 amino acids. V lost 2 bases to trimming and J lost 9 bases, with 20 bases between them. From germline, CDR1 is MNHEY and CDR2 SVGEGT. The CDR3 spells CASSYPLGGGSSQYF. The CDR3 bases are TGTGCCAGCAGTTACCCTCTGGGGGGAGGAAGCTCGCAGTACTTC.

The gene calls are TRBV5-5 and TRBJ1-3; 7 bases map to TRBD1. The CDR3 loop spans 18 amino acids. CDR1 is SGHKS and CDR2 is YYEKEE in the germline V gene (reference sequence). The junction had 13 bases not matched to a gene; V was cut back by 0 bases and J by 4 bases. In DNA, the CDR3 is TGTGCCAGCAGCTTGGCGGGACAGCGTTTAGTCGGCGGAAACACCATATATTTT. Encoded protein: CASSLAGQRLVGGNTIYF.

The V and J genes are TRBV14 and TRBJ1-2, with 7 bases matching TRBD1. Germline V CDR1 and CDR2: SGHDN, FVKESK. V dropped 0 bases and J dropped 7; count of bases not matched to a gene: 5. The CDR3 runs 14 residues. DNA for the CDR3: TGTGCCAGCAGCCAAGATTTCGCAGGGGGTGGCTACACCTTC. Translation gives CASSQDFAGGGYTF.

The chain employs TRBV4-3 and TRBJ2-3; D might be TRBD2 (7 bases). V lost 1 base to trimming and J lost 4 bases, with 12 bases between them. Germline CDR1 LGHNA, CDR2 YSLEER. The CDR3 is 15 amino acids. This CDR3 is CASSQVGGGADTQYF. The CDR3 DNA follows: TGCGCCAGCAGCCAAGTGGGAGGGGGGGCAGATACGCAGTATTTT.

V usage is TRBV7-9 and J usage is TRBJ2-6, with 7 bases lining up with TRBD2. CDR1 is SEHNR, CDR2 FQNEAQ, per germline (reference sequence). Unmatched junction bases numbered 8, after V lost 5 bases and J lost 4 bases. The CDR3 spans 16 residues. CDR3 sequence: CASSPPRGVGANVLTF. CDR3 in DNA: TGTGCCAGCAGCCCCCCCCGGGGGGTCGGGGCCAACGTCCTGACTTTC.

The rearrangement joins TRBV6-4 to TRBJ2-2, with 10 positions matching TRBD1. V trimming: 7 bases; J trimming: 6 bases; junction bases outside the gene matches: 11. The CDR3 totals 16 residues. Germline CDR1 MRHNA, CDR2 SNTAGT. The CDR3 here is CASTVPGQGYPGELFF. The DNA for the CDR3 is TGTGCCAGCACCGTACCGGGACAGGGGTACCCCGGGGAGCTGTTTTTT.